Ten or more counts support the clone carrying this T cell receptor (beta chain). Its antigen is still unknown. Germline CDR1 SQVTM, CDR2 ANQGSEA. The CDR3 is 11 amino acids. Trimming left V 6 bases short and J 0 bases short, with 5 bases between. Every TCR cDNA molecule bore its own unique molecular identifier. Via MiXCR, TCRdb re-called the 5' RACE reads, giving one row per CDR3 protein. The sample records roughly 120,000 distinct CDR3 sequences, 12% being singletons. Documented time point: blood at routine non-recurrence follow-up after resection. Without sorting, whole RNA was sequenced from tumor, nontumor lung or frozen PBMC. The sample originates from a study of spatial heterogeneity in lung cancer. Across the whole study: Where present, follow-up PBMC were sequenced a median of about 2 years after resection. The average count in raw reads for each unique TCR and UMI combination exceeded eight appearances. Overall study findings and caveats: Blood contained ubiquitous expanded tumor TCRs more at resection than at follow-up.

The specimen comprised PBMCs, sampled at follow-up. The chain is built from TRBV29-1 and TRBJ1-1; D call uncertain. The source is a male donor with early-stage non-small cell lung cancer. CDR3 sequence: CSVSLNTEAFF. The CDR3 DNA reads as TGCAGCGTGTCTCTGAACACTGAAGCTTTCTTT.